This T cell receptor (beta chain) was captured in a study of cytomegalovirus exposure and HLA in healthy donors. Use of 60 Vbeta and 13 Jbeta primers characterized the PCR. TCRdb's copy holds only in-frame clones and misses some; the assay was immunoSEQ multiplex PCR. Among more than 90,000 clones listed, approximately 80% were seen once. CDR3 length: 13 amino acids. CDR1 is SGHVS and CDR2 is FNYEAQ in the germline V gene. With 4 bases clipped from V and 4 bases from J, the junction kept 2 bases outside the gene matches. As for this clone: Its antigen is unknown.

General observations from the study: The CMV antigen specificity of a few CMV-associated chains was confirmed through in vitro analysis. The number of N-insertions in an Asian-associated ancestry cluster was reportedly below the roughly 660-donor mean in a later analysis.

The receptor comes from a woman between 65 and 79 years old in good health and CMV-seropositive. The chain joins TRBV7-6 to TRBJ2-7; TRBD1 matches at 9 bases. The sample consisted of PBMCs. DNA of the CDR3: TGTGCCAGCAGCTCGGACAGGGGTTACGAGCAGTACTTC. Translation gives CASSSDRGYEQYF. Complete variable domain (other parts from reference TRBV7-6 and TRBJ2-7): GAGVSQSPRYKVTKRGQDVALRCDPISGHVSLYWYRQALGQGPEFLTYFNYEAQQDKSGLPNDRFSAERPEGSISTLTIQRTEQRDSAMYRCASSSDRGYEQYFGPGTRLTVT.